Each of the 23 T cell receptor beta chains below was sequenced from the same sample in a study of shared clonotypes between healthy human individuals. Assay: immunoSEQ multiplex PCR; the TCRdb copy retains only in-frame clones and omits some. The table has 90,000 to 130,000 clones, 55% to 70% seen once; the top ten hold over 20%. Sequencing used memory CD8+ T cells sorted from blood. Subset reported: CD45RO+ cells pooled with CCR7-negative TemRA cells. These receptors were obtained from a woman aged 25 to 39 in good health.

The V call is TRBV6-5, the J call TRBJ2-7; 11 bases match TRBD1. Trimming removed 2 bases from V and 3 bases from J; junction bases left unmatched: 3. The CDR3 loop spans 15 amino acids. Germline V gene lookup returns CDR1 MNHEY and CDR2 SVGAGI. The DNA of the CDR3 is TGTGCCAGCAGTTACGACGGGACAGGGGGCTACGAGCAGTACTTC. It specifies CASSYDGTGGYEQYF.

The chain joins TRBV7-9 to TRBJ2-5, with a weak D call TRBD1 (6 bases). V lost 5 bases and J 4 bases, leaving 20 bases between the germline ends. The CDR3 is made up of 16 amino acids. Germline V lookup: CDR1 SEHNR, CDR2 FQNEAQ (reference sequence). CDR3 region: CASSEGETAAGETQYF. The CDR3, as DNA: TGTGCCAGCAGCGAGGGGGAGACTGCGGCGGGAGAGACCCAGTACTTC.

The V and J genes are TRBV4-1 and TRBJ2-1, with TRBD2 matching 12 bases. This CDR3 spans 16 amino acids. Germline-derived CDR1 and CDR2 are MGHRA and YSYEKL. Germline trimming cut 2 bases from V and 5 bases from J; bases unmatched to any gene: 4. The CDR3 nucleotides are TGCGCCAGCAGCCAATCTAGCGGGAGGGCTCACAATGAGCAGTTCTTC. Protein sequence: CASSQSSGRAHNEQFF.

This clone has a handful of counts. The CDR3 nucleotides are TGTGCCAGCAGGAAGGACAGGGGGCCGCAGGACGAGCAGTACTTC. It specifies CASRKDRGPQDEQYF. The V gene is TRBV7-9, the J gene TRBJ2-7, with 11 bases that match TRBD1. The trim removed 6 bases at V and 5 bases at J, leaving 9 bases unmatched. This CDR3 is 15 amino acids long. Germline CDR1 SEHNR, CDR2 FQNEAQ (reference sequence). Full variable domain (outside the CDR3, taken from reference TRBV7-9 and TRBJ2-7): DTGVSQNPRHKITKRGQNVTFRCDPISEHNRLYWYRQTLGQGPEFLTYFQNEAQLEKSRLLSDRFSAERPKGSFSTLEIQRTEQGDSAMYLCASRKDRGPQDEQYFGPGTRLTVT.

The V gene is TRBV7-1, the J gene TRBJ2-5; 7 positions agree with TRBD2. TRBV7-1 is recorded as an ORF, its role being uncertain. CDR3 length: 18 amino acids. Germline trimming cut 5 bases from V and 3 bases from J; bases unmatched to any gene: 18. CDR3 amino acids: CASSLPPVAGEGEETQYF. The CDR3 coding sequence is TGTGCCAGCAGCCTCCCTCCCGTTGCGGGAGAGGGTGAAGAGACCCAGTACTTC.

This chain connects TRBV9 to TRBJ2-2; D might be TRBD1 (5 bases). Trimming took off 0 bases at V and 7 bases at J, with 10 bases between the two ends. The germline gives CDR1 SGDLS, CDR2 YYNGEE. This CDR3 comprises 14 residues. The CDR3 nucleotides read TGTGCCAGCAGCGTAGATCTAGGGGACGGGGAGCTGTTTTTT. Amino acids: CASSVDLGDGELFF.

V gene TRBV5-1 combines with J gene TRBJ2-3; 8 positions agree with TRBD1. CDR1 and CDR2 (germline): SGHRS, YFSETQ. V lost 2 bases, J lost 5 bases, and 4 bases stayed unmatched. This CDR3 has 14 amino acids. As DNA, the CDR3 is TGCGCCAGCAGCTTCGGACAGGGAGGAGATACGCAGTATTTT. Encoded protein: CASSFGQGGDTQYF.

The chain couples TRBV10-1 to TRBJ2-7; 7 bases align to TRBD1. The ends lost 10 bases at V and 2 bases at J; junction bases unmatched: 8. The germline CDR1 and CDR2 sequences are WNHNN and SYGVQD (reference sequence). The CDR3 consists of 13 residues. The CDR3 DNA reads TGCGCCAACCCCGGGACAGTAACCTACGAGCAGTACTTC. As protein: CANPGTVTYEQYF.

This chain joins TRBV27 and TRBJ2-1; D remains ambiguous. This CDR3 has 13 residues. Germline CDR1 reads MNHEY; CDR2 reads SMNVEV (reference sequence). Trimming took off 3 bases at V and 5 bases at J, with 8 bases between the two ends. The CDR3 DNA follows: TGTGCCAGCAGTTTTATCCCCCACAATGAGCAGTTCTTC. It is translated as CASSFIPHNEQFF.

The rearrangement links TRBV18 to TRBJ2-6; D assignment may be TRBD1 or TRBD2 (5 bases each). The CDR3 has 16 amino acids. V was pared by 3 bases and J by 2 bases, with 11 bases between. Germline loops: CDR1 KGHSH, CDR2 LQKENI. The CDR3 protein is CASSPLGTAGANVLTF. DNA for the CDR3: TGTGCCAGCTCACCGCTCGGGACGGCTGGGGCCAACGTCCTGACTTTC. Complete variable domain (other parts from reference TRBV18 and TRBJ2-6): NAGVMQNPRHLVRRRGQEARLRCSPMKGHSHVYWYRQLPEEGLKFMVYLQKENIIDESGMPKERFSAEFPKEGPSILRIQQVVRGDSAAYFCASSPLGTAGANVLTFGAGSRLTVL.

In this sample, this clone turned up a few times. The chain has TRBV19 and TRBJ2-6; D is perhaps TRBD1 (6 bases). V gave up 1 base and J gave up 2 bases, with 6 bases separating them. Germline V CDR1 and CDR2: LNHDA, SQIVND (reference sequence). The CDR3 runs 15 residues. The CDR3 loop is CASSIAGAGANVLTF. The CDR3 DNA follows: TGTGCCAGTAGTATAGCAGGGGCTGGGGCCAACGTCCTGACTTTC.

This chain connects TRBV27 to TRBJ1-2; TRBD1 might be the D (5 bases). V lost 4 bases, J lost 13 bases, and 16 bases lay in between. The CDR3 loop spans 12 amino acids. Germline loops: CDR1 MNHEY, CDR2 SMNVEV (reference sequence). CDR3 region: CASSYRPGIVTF. The CDR3 DNA follows: TGTGCCAGCAGTTATCGCCCAGGGATTGTCACCTTC.

This chain uses TRBV30 with TRBJ2-3; TRBD2 might be the D (5 bases). Trimming stripped 5 bases from V and 1 base from J, with 13 bases between. Germline V CDR1 and CDR2: GTSNPN, SVGIG (reference sequence). The CDR3 length is 14 residues. The CDR3 coding sequence is TGTGCCTGGGAGGACGGAGCGGGCACAGATACGCAGTATTTT. Its protein product is CAWEDGAGTDTQYF. Based on the CDR3 plus reference TRBV30 and TRBJ2-3, the full variable domain is SQTIHQWPATLVQPVGSPLSLECTVEGTSNPNLYWYRQAAGRGLQLLFYSVGIGQISSEVPQNLSASRPQDRQFILSSKKLLLSDSGFYLCAWEDGAGTDTQYFGPGTRLTVL.

The V gene is TRBV28, the J gene TRBJ2-1; 13 bases map to TRBD2. V shed 5 bases and J 3 bases; nucleotides not matched to a gene: 4. Germline assignment: CDR1 MDHEN and CDR2 SYDVKM. CDR3 length: 16 residues. The CDR3 sequence: CASSPRTSGGYNEQFF. The CDR3 bases are TGTGCCAGCAGTCCCAGGACTAGCGGGGGCTACAATGAGCAGTTCTTC.

The genes are TRBV9 and TRBJ2-7; D assignment may be TRBD1 or TRBD2 (5 bases each). CDR1 is SGDLS, CDR2 YYNGEE, per germline. This CDR3 comprises 14 residues. V shed 4 bases and J shed 3 bases, with 14 bases lying between them. The CDR3 sequence: CASSPRDGYYEQYF. Written as DNA, the CDR3 is TGTGCCAGCAGCCCCCGGGACGGCTACTACGAGCAGTACTTC.

The chain carries TRBV6-5 and TRBJ1-3; D may be TRBD1 (5 bases). V lost 8 bases, J lost 0 bases, and 11 bases lay in between. CDR1 and CDR2 from the germline V gene are MNHEY and SVGAGI. CDR3 length equals 14 residues. The CDR3 loop reads CASRGAYSGNTIYF. CDR3 DNA sequence: TGTGCCAGCCGCGGGGCCTACTCTGGAAACACCATATATTTT.

This rearrangement joins TRBV4-1 to TRBJ2-7, with 11 nucleotides matching TRBD2. Losses at the gene ends were 0 bases for V and 5 bases for J; bases not matched to a gene: 9. CDR3 length: 17 residues. Germline V CDR1 and CDR2: MGHRA, YSYEKL. CDR3 residues: CASSQELLAGVFDEQYF. The CDR3 DNA follows: TGCGCCAGCAGCCAAGAGTTACTAGCGGGAGTATTCGACGAGCAGTACTTC.

The table lists this clone with many counts. The rearrangement joins TRBV6-4 to TRBJ2-1; D could derive from TRBD1 or TRBD2 (6 bases each). The V gene's germline CDR1 is MRHNA and CDR2 SNTAGT. The V gene lost 2 bases and the J gene lost 9 bases, with 14 bases spanning the gap. This CDR3 comprises 14 residues. CDR3 nucleotides: TGTGCCAGCAGTGACGGGGATACGGGGGCTGAGCAGTTCTTC. Amino acids: CASSDGDTGAEQFF.

The rearrangement joins TRBV28 to TRBJ2-2, with D perhaps TRBD2 (6 bases). Germline V gene sequence: CDR1 MDHEN, CDR2 SYDVKM. The CDR3 runs to 20 residues. V was clipped by 6 bases and J by 2 bases, with 28 bases between them. The CDR3 region has the DNA TGTGCCAGCAGGTCAGGGTCGGGACTCGTAGCCTATTCTAACACCGGGGAGCTGTTTTTT. This sequence encodes CASRSGSGLVAYSNTGELFF.

V usage is TRBV5-1 and J usage is TRBJ2-7, with 8 bases that match TRBD2. CDR1 and CDR2 (germline): SGHRS, YFSETQ. The CDR3 sequence is 15 residues long. V shed 4 bases, J shed 0 bases, and the junction held 6 bases outside the gene matches. The CDR3 nucleotides read TGCGCCAGCAGCCCGAGACTAGCGAACTCCTACGAGCAGTACTTC. Amino acids: CASSPRLANSYEQYF.

The chain joins TRBV7-6 to TRBJ2-2, with a possible D match to TRBD2 (6 bases). Trimming pared 6 bases from V and 0 bases from J, leaving 14 bases between. The CDR3 spans 16 residues. Per germline, CDR1 SGHVS and CDR2 FNYEAQ. CDR3 sequence: CASSYLGLTNTGELFF. Written as DNA, the CDR3 is TGTGCCAGCAGTTACCTGGGACTGACGAACACCGGGGAGCTGTTTTTT. Supplemented by reference TRBV7-6 and TRBJ2-2, the full variable domain reads GAGVSQSPRYKVTKRGQDVALRCDPISGHVSLYWYRQALGQGPEFLTYFNYEAQQDKSGLPNDRFSAERPEGSISTLTIQRTEQRDSAMYRCASSYLGLTNTGELFFGEGSRLTVL.

This clone has more than one count but fewer than ten. J is TRBJ1-2 and V is TRBV5-1, with TRBD1 as a possible D gene (6 bases). CDR3 length: 17 residues. The germline CDR1 and CDR2 sequences are SGHRS and YFSETQ. The germline V and J ends were trimmed by 4 bases and 2 bases, with 21 bases remaining between them. The CDR3 loop is CASSHGGSAHSNYGYTF. The CDR3 DNA is TGCGCCAGCAGCCACGGGGGCAGCGCCCATTCAAACTATGGCTACACCTTC. Full variable domain (remainder filled in from reference TRBV5-1 and TRBJ1-2): KAGVTQTPRYLIKTRGQQVTLSCSPISGHRSVSWYQQTPGQGLQFLFEYFSETQRNKGNFPGRFSGRQFSNSRSEMNVSTLELGDSALYLCASSHGGSAHSNYGYTFGSGTRLTVV.

The genes are TRBV15 and TRBJ2-7; D is tentatively TRBD1 or TRBD2 (6 bases each). Germline CDR1 reads LNHNV; CDR2 reads YYDKDF (reference sequence). CDR3 size: 16 residues. V was clipped by 0 bases and J by 3 bases, with 15 bases between them. The CDR3 coding sequence is TGTGCCACCAGCAGAGATGGGGACGGGGGCTTCTACGAGCAGTACTTC. This codes for CATSRDGDGGFYEQYF.